This entry describes one TCR beta chain. What this receptor recognizes is not known. No much larger clone exists at a distance of one base, and base qualities are not known. This entry is derived from a study of naive and memory T cell subsets (TCRdb year 2017). Looking at the study overall: The figure summarizing these samples reported ten or so blood donors, 7 tuberculin skin test biopsies and 3 saline control biopsies. PCR2 was typically a SYBR Green qPCR stopped at a set threshold; low-input samples could instead use end-point PCR (around 6 cycles).

The study reported a robust and sensitive protocol to amplify, sequence and analyze TCRs, based on 3' ligation of a UMI-containing oligonucleotide to TCR cDNA. Whole blood analysis involved drawing roughly 2.4 ml of peripheral blood from adult healthy volunteers into Tempus tubes and then extracting RNA following the manufacturer's instructions. Total RNA was used without cell sorting and was treated with RQ1 DNase before reverse transcription, with a target input of roughly 1 to 1000 ng. To check how robust the pipeline was in samples where T cells make up a minority population, libraries were built from skin biopsies and whole blood. The CDR3, from cysteine to phenylalanine, totals 12 residues. Just CDR3 DNA is preserved here, 36 bases in frame from base 1. Relative to germline, V is 2 bases shorter and J is 9 bases shorter, with 8 bases between their ends. Libraries came from 5' RACE. Four rounds of PCR, run with the SP2 primer together with nested alpha and beta constant region primers, were used to amplify the ligated cDNA. For the blood and skin samples, reverse transcription of TCR RNA was done with SuperScript IV along with alpha and beta constant region primers. An oligonucleotide carrying the Illumina SP2 primer and a UMI was ligated to the 3' end of the cDNA by means of T4 RNA ligase 1. To prevent hairpin formation, the 12-nucleotide UMI was made up of two random hexamers with an eight-base spacer between them. From the second PCR onward, TCR alpha and beta chain libraries were processed separately, and dual indexing was applied for multiplexing. After pooling, the indexed libraries were analyzed by capillary electrophoresis and sequenced on either an Illumina MiSeq or NextSeq. PhiX DNA at about 5-7% was spiked into libraries to increase base diversity and improve cluster recognition. The original pipeline was this. Demultiplexor pulled UMIs out of read 2, joined the UMIs with the TCR sequence from read 1, and separated reads according to sample indices. V and J genes and V-J junctions were identified by Decombinator, and each TCR was assigned a five-part identifier that included V and J deletions. Collapsinator used UMIs to correct sequencing errors and PCR amplification heterogeneity, yielding UMI-based abundance per TCR. CDR3Translator converted identifiers to nucleotide sequence, translated to amino acids, and extracted CDR3 regions using terminal motifs. After normalization to the amount of input RNA, error-corrected alpha and beta TCR counts from blood and skin were compared. The public reads were reprocessed in TCRdb via fastp at Q25 and MiXCR, keeping in-frame beta chains. A single entry per CDR3 protein holds the most common genes and DNA from its merged rows. The V and J calls here are based on TCRdb, not the publication. For this sample there are fewer than 40,000 distinct CDR3 sequences; around 15% appear just once. The top ten constitute 2.6% of the sample.

The full study reports these points: The RNA-based method was acknowledged as potentially sensitive to TCR transcript changes with T cell activation and differentiation.

The TCR comes from a female donor in good health. The sequence joins TRBV12-3 or TRBV12-4 to TRBJ2-1, with a weak D call of TRBD1 (5 bases match). The CDR3 is CASSLSGIEQFF. The DNA is as follows: TGTGCCAGCAGTTTATCAGGGATTGAGCAGTTCTTC.